This T cell receptor (beta chain) was documented in a study of OX40 agonist ivuxolimab in advanced cancers. Study observations and caveats: CD8+ T cells showed, on average, more clonal expansion than CD4+ cells.

Libraries were prepared by immunoSEQ multiplex PCR; TCRdb keeps only in-frame clonotypes and omits some of them. The data show roughly 20,000 clones, approximately 87% seen once. This clone was seen more than once but under ten times. Its cognate antigen is unknown. The origin of this receptor is an adult with an advanced solid tumor such as melanoma, head and neck, liver or kidney cancer. Here the sequenced sample was CD4+ or CD8+ T cells sorted from blood, taken in a trial of the OX40 agonist ivuxolimab.

DNA of the CDR3: TGTGCCAGCAGCCCGCGGACTAGCGGGAGCTCCTACGAGCAGTACTTC. It translates to CASSPRTSGSSYEQYF. The chain carries TRBV11-2 and TRBJ2-7, with TRBD2 matching 13 bases. J gave up 0 bases and V 5 bases, and 4 bases lay outside the gene matches. The CDR3 covers 16 residues. Germline loops: CDR1 SGHAT, CDR2 FQNNGV. Drawing the rest from reference TRBV11-2 and TRBJ2-7, the complete variable domain is EAGVAQSPRYKIIEKRQSVAFWCNPISGHATLYWYQQILGQGPKLLIQFQNNGVVDDSQLPKDRFSAERLKGVDSTLKIQPAKLEDSAVYLCASSPRTSGSSYEQYFGPGTRLTVT.